The source of this T cell receptor (beta chain) is a study of T cell responses to AZD1222 COVID-19 vaccine. Broader study findings: Possibly, clonal diversity was underestimated; donors were largely white British and included more females.

Germline lookup yields CDR1 KGHSH and CDR2 LQKENI. V was clipped by 1 base and J by 7 bases, with 19 bases between them. This CDR3 is built from 16 residues. Generated by immunoSEQ multiplex PCR, the TCRdb table keeps only in-frame clones and is missing some. The sample includes 150,000 to 200,000 clones, roughly 92% of them seen just once. Regarding this clone: Its cognate antigen is unknown.

This TCR came from an adult who received the AZD1222 COVID-19 vaccine. The V gene is TRBV18, the J gene TRBJ1-2, with D possibly being TRBD1 (5 bases). The sequencing used peripheral blood, collected 28 days after the second AZD1222 dose. For the CDR3, the DNA is TGTGCCAGCTCACCACTCGACGGACAAGCGGATAGTGGCTACACCTTC. This sequence encodes CASSPLDGQADSGYTF.